This T cell receptor beta chain was sequenced during a study of T cell repertoires in cytomegalovirus infection (dated by TCRdb to the late 2010s). In terms of the full investigation: The peptide stimulations were aimed at well-studied HLA-B-restricted epitopes as well as recently identified HLA-C-restricted CMV epitopes, whose presentation resists viral immunomodulation. Donor HLA type was relevant to the analysis, because carriage of CMV infection together with the matching HLA type was indicated by public TCR beta signatures. Broader findings and caveats from the paper: Carriers of CMV infection plus the relevant HLA type were discriminated by the cumulative frequency of public TCR beta family members in the study cohort and in an independent approximately 360-donor cohort. The ex vivo response was dominated by HLA-C-restricted CMV-specific TCR beta clonotypes, and the single most frequent clonotype in two of eight donors was supplied by these HLA-C-restricted clonotypes.

What the treatment or condition label conveys for this sample: in vitro stimulation with specific CMV peptide epitopes to enrich CMV-specific T cells. There are many counts of this clonotype. This clone's antigen is unknown. No base-level quality is on record; no much larger clone is a single base apart. Sequenced using an Illumina HiSeq 1500. The raw public data were reprocessed by TCRdb itself: fastp quality trimming at Q25, MiXCR clonotype calling, in-frame beta chains only. Each CDR3 protein gets just one entry, which takes the most common genes and DNA from the rows behind it. Counted in this sample were hundreds of thousands of distinct CDR3 sequences; approximately 29% of them appeared once. The ten largest clones represent 9.5% to 15% of the sample. The CDR1 and CDR2 encoded by the germline V gene are MNHNS and SASEGT. Trimming takes 3 bases from V and 3 bases from J, and the germline ends sit 9 bases apart. Its CDR3 holds 14 amino acids, cysteine through phenylalanine. Just CDR3 DNA is preserved here, 42 bases in frame from base 1.

The receptor was derived from a human donor in good health (CMV status not recorded). Some clones in this sample may be carry-over from other donors' samples. The sequencing here drew on cultured CD8+ T cells from PBMCs, taken from culture after CMV antigen stimulation. This chain is built from TRBV6-1 and TRBJ2-1; the D match is possibly TRBD1 or TRBD2, with 5 bases aligned in each. The sequenced DNA is TGTGCCAGCAGTGATTGGGACCTCTACAATGAGCAGTTCTTC. It is translated as CASSDWDLYNEQFF.